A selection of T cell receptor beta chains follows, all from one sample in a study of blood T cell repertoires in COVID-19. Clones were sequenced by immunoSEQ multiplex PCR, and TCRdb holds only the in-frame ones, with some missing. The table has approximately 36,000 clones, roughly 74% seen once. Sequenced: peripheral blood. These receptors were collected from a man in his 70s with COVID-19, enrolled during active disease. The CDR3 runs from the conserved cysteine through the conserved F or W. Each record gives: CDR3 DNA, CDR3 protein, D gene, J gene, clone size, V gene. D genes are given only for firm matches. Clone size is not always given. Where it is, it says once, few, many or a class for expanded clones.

CDR3 DNA: TGTGCCAGCAGTTGGACACCAAACACTGAAGCTTTCTTT
CDR3 protein: CASSWTPNTEAFF
D gene: -
J gene: TRBJ1-1
clone size: -
V gene: TRBV2

CDR3 DNA: TGTGCCAGCAGTTCCAGGGATAATTCACCCCTCCACTTT
CDR3 protein: CASSSRDNSPLHF
D gene: -
J gene: TRBJ1-6
clone size: few
V gene: TRBV27

CDR3 DNA: TGTGCCAGCAGCCTAAGTACCGGAAACACCATATATTTT
CDR3 protein: CASSLSTGNTIYF
D gene: -
J gene: TRBJ1-3
clone size: -
V gene: TRBV7-9

CDR3 DNA: TGCGCCAGCAGTGGGTCAGCCCTTAGCTCCTACGAGCAGTACTTC
CDR3 protein: CASSGSALSSYEQYF
D gene: -
J gene: TRBJ2-7
clone size: -
V gene: TRBV10-2

CDR3 DNA: TGTGCCAGCAGAGCACAGGGGGCGAGCACTGAAGCTTTCTTT
CDR3 protein: CASRAQGASTEAFF
D gene: TRBD1
J gene: TRBJ1-1
clone size: few
V gene: TRBV11-2

CDR3 DNA: TGTGCCAGCAGTGAACCTACTAGCGCTGGGGCCAACGTCCTGACTTTC
CDR3 protein: CASSEPTSAGANVLTF
D gene: TRBD2
J gene: TRBJ2-6
clone size: -
V gene: TRBV2

CDR3 DNA: TGTGCCAGCAGCAAGGGACAGTCCTACGAGCAGTACTTC
CDR3 protein: CASSKGQSYEQYF
D gene: TRBD1
J gene: TRBJ2-7
clone size: -
V gene: TRBV9

CDR3 DNA: TGTGCCAGCAGCCCCCGGACTCTTGGGGAGCAGTTCTTC
CDR3 protein: CASSPRTLGEQFF
D gene: -
J gene: TRBJ2-1
clone size: few
V gene: TRBV3-1/TRBV3-2

CDR3 DNA: TGTGCCAGCAGCCCCCCAGGGGGGAGGTCAGATACGCAGTATTTT
CDR3 protein: CASSPPGGRSDTQYF
D gene: -
J gene: TRBJ2-3
clone size: once
V gene: TRBV28

CDR3 DNA: TGTGCCAGCTCACCAAGGGACAGGGGGCAGACTGAAGCTTTCTTT
CDR3 protein: CASSPRDRGQTEAFF
D gene: TRBD1
J gene: TRBJ1-1
clone size: -
V gene: TRBV18

CDR3 DNA: TGTGCCAGCTCTCCTAGCCAGGGGTCGAACACTGAAGCTTTCTTT
CDR3 protein: CASSPSQGSNTEAFF
D gene: -
J gene: TRBJ1-1
clone size: -
V gene: TRBV18

CDR3 DNA: TGTGCCATCAGGACAGGGGCGGATCAGCCCCAGCATTTT
CDR3 protein: CAIRTGADQPQHF
D gene: TRBD1
J gene: TRBJ1-5
clone size: -
V gene: TRBV10-3

CDR3 DNA: TGCGCCAGCAGCTTGGGAGGATACAGCAATCAGCCCCAGCATTTT
CDR3 protein: CASSLGGYSNQPQHF
D gene: -
J gene: TRBJ1-5
clone size: -
V gene: TRBV5-1

CDR3 DNA: TGCGCCAGCAGCTCCCGGGACAGCGTCAATCAGCCCCAGCATTTT
CDR3 protein: CASSSRDSVNQPQHF
D gene: TRBD1
J gene: TRBJ1-5
clone size: many
V gene: TRBV4-1

CDR3 DNA: TGTGCCAGCAGCTTTACCGTAGAGTCACCCCTCCACTTT
CDR3 protein: CASSFTVESPLHF
D gene: -
J gene: TRBJ1-6
clone size: -
V gene: TRBV7-8

CDR3 DNA: TGTGCCAGCAGTAACAGGGGCTCGGCGGATACGCAGTATTTT
CDR3 protein: CASSNRGSADTQYF
D gene: TRBD1
J gene: TRBJ2-3
clone size: -
V gene: TRBV28

CDR3 DNA: TGTGCCAGCAGTGAAGCGGGGACTAGCTATGGCTACACCTTC
CDR3 protein: CASSEAGTSYGYTF
D gene: -
J gene: TRBJ1-2
clone size: -
V gene: TRBV6-1

CDR3 DNA: TGCGCCAGCAGCCGCTCACTAACAGGGCAAACTGAAGCTTTCTTT
CDR3 protein: CASSRSLTGQTEAFF
D gene: -
J gene: TRBJ1-1
clone size: -
V gene: TRBV4-1

CDR3 DNA: TGTGCCAGCAGCCCCGGACAGTCCAACTACGAGCAGTACTTC
CDR3 protein: CASSPGQSNYEQYF
D gene: -
J gene: TRBJ2-7
clone size: medium-sized
V gene: TRBV9

CDR3 DNA: TGTGCCAGCAGCCCTGGCCCTTTATTACACGAGCAGTACTTC
CDR3 protein: CASSPGPLLHEQYF
D gene: -
J gene: TRBJ2-7
clone size: -
V gene: TRBV11-2

CDR3 DNA: TGCAGCGTGGCCGATACCAACTCCTACGAGCAGTACTTC
CDR3 protein: CSVADTNSYEQYF
D gene: -
J gene: TRBJ2-7
clone size: -
V gene: TRBV29-1

CDR3 DNA: TGCGCCAGCAGCTTCCGACAGGGTATGGATGGCTACACCTTC
CDR3 protein: CASSFRQGMDGYTF
D gene: TRBD1
J gene: TRBJ1-2
clone size: -
V gene: TRBV5-1

CDR3 DNA: TGTGCCAGCAGCCCCCCTAGACGGCAGCAGAACACCGGGGAGCTGTTTTTT
CDR3 protein: CASSPPRRQQNTGELFF
D gene: -
J gene: TRBJ2-2
clone size: -
V gene: TRBV9

CDR3 DNA: TGTGCCAGCAAACTCAGGGGCGTCAACTATGGCTACACCTTC
CDR3 protein: CASKLRGVNYGYTF
D gene: -
J gene: TRBJ1-2
clone size: -
V gene: TRBV27

CDR3 DNA: TGTGCCAGCAGTGACGGGCGGGGGAGCACCGGGGAGCTGTTTTTT
CDR3 protein: CASSDGRGSTGELFF
D gene: TRBD2
J gene: TRBJ2-2
clone size: -
V gene: TRBV2

CDR3 DNA: TGTGCCAGCAGCCCCTACACTAGCGTCAGCTCCTACGAGCAGTACTTC
CDR3 protein: CASSPYTSVSSYEQYF
D gene: TRBD2
J gene: TRBJ2-7
clone size: -
V gene: TRBV27

CDR3 DNA: TGCGCCAGCAGCGATTTTGCGGGGAGGAACGAGCAGTACTTC
CDR3 protein: CASSDFAGRNEQYF
D gene: -
J gene: TRBJ2-7
clone size: -
V gene: TRBV4-3

CDR3 DNA: TGTGCCAGCAGCAAGGGACTAGCGGGGGGGCGGGAGACCCAGTACTTC
CDR3 protein: CASSKGLAGGRETQYF
D gene: -
J gene: TRBJ2-5
clone size: -
V gene: TRBV21-1

CDR3 DNA: TGCGCCAGCAGTCCCACTGGATTCTCGGGGTCGAATCAGCCCCAGCATTTT
CDR3 protein: CASSPTGFSGSNQPQHF
D gene: -
J gene: TRBJ1-5
clone size: -
V gene: TRBV5-1

CDR3 DNA: TGTGCCAGCAGTAACCTCCGACAGGGCGAGCAGTACTTC
CDR3 protein: CASSNLRQGEQYF
D gene: TRBD1
J gene: TRBJ2-7
clone size: -
V gene: TRBV6-2/TRBV6-3

CDR3 DNA: TGTGCCAGCAGGGGCGGGGGTGGCACAGATACGCAGTATTTT
CDR3 protein: CASRGGGGTDTQYF
D gene: TRBD2
J gene: TRBJ2-3
clone size: medium-sized
V gene: TRBV9

CDR3 DNA: TGTGCCAGCAGTTTAAAGTCGGTACGGTCTGACTACGAGCAGTACTTC
CDR3 protein: CASSLKSVRSDYEQYF
D gene: -
J gene: TRBJ2-7
clone size: -
V gene: TRBV27

CDR3 DNA: TGTGCCAGCAGCCAAGGAGGAGGGAAGATAAGGGCCGCTGAAGCTTTCTTT
CDR3 protein: CASSQGGGKIRAAEAFF
D gene: -
J gene: TRBJ1-1
clone size: -
V gene: TRBV3-1/TRBV3-2

CDR3 DNA: TGCGCCAGCAGCCAAGTTGGGACAGGTGGGGGAGCTTTCTTT
CDR3 protein: CASSQVGTGGGAFF
D gene: TRBD1
J gene: TRBJ1-1
clone size: -
V gene: TRBV4-1

CDR3 DNA: TGCGCCAGCAGCAACGTCCCAGGGCCCTATGGCTACACCTTC
CDR3 protein: CASSNVPGPYGYTF
D gene: -
J gene: TRBJ1-2
clone size: -
V gene: TRBV5-1

CDR3 DNA: TGCGCCAGCAGCCAAGGGGTGAGGGCGAATCAGCCCCAGCATTTT
CDR3 protein: CASSQGVRANQPQHF
D gene: -
J gene: TRBJ1-5
clone size: -
V gene: TRBV4-3

CDR3 DNA: TGTGCCAGCAGCCCCCGGAGAGGTATGAATTCACCCCTCCACTTT
CDR3 protein: CASSPRRGMNSPLHF
D gene: -
J gene: TRBJ1-6
clone size: -
V gene: TRBV3-1/TRBV3-2

CDR3 DNA: TGCAGCGTTACAGAGTATGGCTACACCTTC
CDR3 protein: CSVTEYGYTF
D gene: -
J gene: TRBJ1-2
clone size: once
V gene: TRBV29-1

CDR3 DNA: TGTGCCAGCAGCTACAGGACAGGGTTTTCCGAAGCTTTCTTT
CDR3 protein: CASSYRTGFSEAFF
D gene: TRBD1
J gene: TRBJ1-1
clone size: -
V gene: TRBV6-6

CDR3 DNA: TGTGCCACCAACCGGGACAGGGGTTCCTATGGCTACACCTTC
CDR3 protein: CATNRDRGSYGYTF
D gene: TRBD1
J gene: TRBJ1-2
clone size: -
V gene: TRBV15

CDR3 DNA: TGTGCCAGCAGCGTAGGGGGGAGGGACGCGGCCAATGAGCAGTTCTTC
CDR3 protein: CASSVGGRDAANEQFF
D gene: TRBD2
J gene: TRBJ2-1
clone size: once
V gene: TRBV9

CDR3 DNA: TGTGCCAGCAGTACCACGGGCGGGAGTACCGGGGAGCTGTTTTTT
CDR3 protein: CASSTTGGSTGELFF
D gene: TRBD2
J gene: TRBJ2-2
clone size: -
V gene: TRBV11-3

CDR3 DNA: TGTGCCAGCAGTTACGCAGGGAAGAACACTGAAGCTTTCTTT
CDR3 protein: CASSYAGKNTEAFF
D gene: -
J gene: TRBJ1-1
clone size: -
V gene: TRBV2

CDR3 DNA: TGTGCCAGCAGTTCCCCTGGTAGCGGGGATAAAGATACGCAGTATTTT
CDR3 protein: CASSSPGSGDKDTQYF
D gene: TRBD2
J gene: TRBJ2-3
clone size: -
V gene: TRBV28